This T cell receptor (beta chain) derives from a study of T cells after yellow fever vaccination. As for the study in general: Libraries from low-cell-number fractions were prepared with the SMART-Seq v4 Ultra Low Input RNA kit. Study-wide results and caveats: Clonotypes appearing in both CD4 and CD8 compartments existed, and their share was small. Detected again after the booster were most primary-vaccination clones, at 95% to 98% CD4 and nearly 90% CD8.

5'RACE template switching added a universal primer site and UMIs to TCR cDNA. TCRdb reprocessed the 5' RACE reads with MiXCR, giving one entry per CDR3 protein. Found here are 500,000 to 650,000 distinct CDR3 sequences, 12% of them singletons; the top ten hold approximately 15%. A note on this clonotype: Its antigen is unknown.

The V gene end was trimmed by 6 bases and the J gene end by 4 bases; junction bases not matched to a gene: 7. The CDR3 runs to 16 residues. This sequence originates from a man younger than 40 who received the YFV17D yellow fever vaccine. V gene TRBV12-3 or TRBV12-4 combines with J gene TRBJ2-3; TRBD2 matches 13 bases. The source was PBMCs, collected on the day of the yellow fever booster vaccination. CDR3 DNA: TGTGCCAGCAGCAGCTGGACTAGCGGGAGTGCAGATACGCAGTATTTT. This encodes CASSSWTSGSADTQYF.